The clone carrying this T cell receptor beta chain was found a few times. Its specificity is unknown. These data come from a study of cytomegalovirus exposure and HLA in healthy donors. Study-level background: An analysis done earlier identified more than 90 million unique TCR beta sequences from about 179 million T cells. The study's findings and limits: The study assumed roughly uniform donor sequencing depth for presence/absence analyses. Later on, an analysis showed TCR association rates differing by HLA locus, with DRB1 the most and HLA-C the fewest.

PCR used 60 Vbeta primers and 13 Jbeta primers. Here immunoSEQ multiplex PCR was the method, and the copy in TCRdb shows in-frame clones only, minus some. The sample has 150,000 to 200,000 clones, approximately 78% seen once; the top ten hold roughly 3%. This CDR3 is built from 14 residues. The TCR originated in a woman aged 40 to 50 in good health and CMV-seronegative. Sequencing used PBMCs. V is TRBV1 and J is TRBJ2-4; TRBD1 was called by the table and not checked on the DNA. TRBV1 is described as a pseudogene. CDR3 in DNA: TGCACCAGCAGCCGGCGGACAGGGGGTAACATTCAGTACTTC. Its translation is CTSSRRTGGNIQYF.